Listed here are 21 T cell receptor beta chains from one sample, sequenced in a study of cytomegalovirus exposure and HLA in healthy donors. A multiplex PCR was run with 60 Vbeta primers and 13 Jbeta primers. Method: immunoSEQ multiplex PCR; TCRdb's copy keeps in-frame clones and lacks some. This table has 98,000 or so clones, roughly four fifths appearing once. Sample: PBMCs. These receptor sequences come from a female donor in good health and CMV-seronegative.

The CDR3 coding sequence is TGTGCCAGCAGCCCGACAGGGCCCTATGGCTACACCTTC. Translating it yields CASSPTGPYGYTF. The chain couples TRBV28 to TRBJ1-2; the match to TRBD1 covers 7 bases. The length of the CDR3 is 13 residues. Germline lookup yields CDR1 MDHEN and CDR2 SYDVKM. Trimming removed 6 bases from V and 4 bases from J; junction bases left unmatched: 5.

This clone occurred once. This sequence joins TRBV7-2 and TRBJ2-7, with 7 bases fitting TRBD1. This CDR3 contains 14 residues. V dropped 5 bases and J dropped 4; count of bases not matched to a gene: 8. Germline assignment: CDR1 SGHTA and CDR2 FQGNSA. CDR3 residues: CASSPSTGLYEQYF. The CDR3 DNA sequence: TGTGCCAGCAGCCCCTCGACAGGGCTTTACGAGCAGTACTTC.

The chain is built from TRBV18 and TRBJ2-7; 9 nucleotides match TRBD2. CDR3 size: 16 residues. CDR1 and CDR2 (germline): KGHSH, LQKENI. Germline trimming cut 3 bases from V and 1 base from J; bases unmatched to any gene: 7. CDR3 bases: TGTGCCAGCTCACCTTTGCCAGCGGGAGGTTCCTACGAGCAGTACTTC. This sequence encodes CASSPLPAGGSYEQYF.

The chain is built from TRBV9 and TRBJ2-1, with 10 bases matching TRBD2. V shed 0 bases, J shed 0 bases, and the junction held 9 bases outside the gene matches. Germline loops: CDR1 SGDLS, CDR2 YYNGEE. There are 19 residues in the CDR3. CDR3 DNA sequence: TGTGCCAGCAGCGTAGCGGGGGCTAGCGGGGGTAGCTCCTACAATGAGCAGTTCTTC. This gives the protein CASSVAGASGGSSYNEQFF.

This clone was detected only a few times. The chain uses TRBV19 and TRBJ1-1; D might be TRBD1 (5 bases). Germline CDR1 LNHDA, CDR2 SQIVND (reference sequence). The V and J ends lost 0 bases and 2 bases respectively, with 19 bases between them. This CDR3 is built from 18 residues. CDR3 region: CASSIDPGNRGGNTEAFF. The CDR3 DNA is TGTGCCAGTAGTATAGATCCGGGTAATCGGGGGGGTAACACTGAAGCTTTCTTT.

The chain employs TRBV2 and TRBJ2-3, with unresolved D. This CDR3 is built from 13 residues. Looked up from germline, CDR1 is SNHLY and CDR2 is FYNNEI. The V end lost 7 bases, the J end lost 5 bases, and 13 bases lay between the germline ends. DNA for the CDR3: TGTGCCAGCACCCTTTTGCAGTTAGATACGCAGTATTTT. This sequence encodes CASTLLQLDTQYF.

This chain joins TRBV2 and TRBJ1-5; D gene unclear. The CDR3 covers 14 residues. CDR1 is SNHLY, CDR2 FYNNEI, per germline. The V gene lost 11 bases and the J gene lost 0 bases, with 14 bases spanning the gap. CDR3 residues: CAGRTVDSNQPQHF. The CDR3 region has the DNA TGTGCCGGGAGGACGGTTGATAGCAATCAGCCCCAGCATTTT.

The table lists this clone with a few counts. CDR3 in DNA: TGTGCCAGTAGTATAGATCATGGCAGGATGAACACTGAAGCTTTCTTT. Its translation: CASSIDHGRMNTEAFF. This chain connects TRBV19 to TRBJ1-1; D is uncertain. Germline V gene data show CDR1 as LNHDA and CDR2 as SQIVND (reference sequence). V shed 0 bases and J shed 0 bases, with 11 bases lying between them. The CDR3 sequence is 16 residues long.

V is TRBV7-3 and J is TRBJ1-1; 8 nucleotides align to TRBD1. The V segment lost 2 bases and the J segment 11 bases; nucleotides outside the gene matches: 7. This CDR3 is 13 amino acids long. Germline values: CDR1 SGHTA, CDR2 FQGTGA. The CDR3 region has the DNA TGTGCCAGCAGCTTAGGCAGGGGGCGCCCGGCTTTCTTT. It encodes CASSLGRGRPAFF.

The chain combines TRBV6-6 with TRBJ2-5; TRBD1 agrees at 8 bases. V was pared by 2 bases and J by 4 bases, with 6 bases of the junction left unmatched. The germline CDR1 and CDR2 sequences are MNHNY and SVGAGI (reference sequence). The CDR3 extends over 15 amino acids. DNA of the CDR3: TGTGCCAGCAGTTACGCGCAGGGGGCTTCAGAGACCCAGTACTTC. Residues: CASSYAQGASETQYF.

This clone was picked up one time. This chain links TRBV29-1 with TRBJ2-2; TRBD1 agrees at 10 bases. CDR1 and CDR2 (germline): SQVTM, ANQGSEA. The CDR3 runs to 15 residues. The trim removed 4 bases at V and 4 bases at J, leaving 6 bases unmatched. In DNA form, the CDR3 reads TGCAGCGTTGGGAGCCGGGACAGGGGCACCGGGGAGCTGTTTTTT. This encodes CSVGSRDRGTGELFF.

This chain connects TRBV28 to TRBJ2-3, with TRBD2 identical over 11 bases. Germline lookup yields CDR1 MDHEN and CDR2 SYDVKM. Unmatched junction bases numbered 9, after V lost 3 bases and J lost 1 base. The CDR3 has 18 residues. The DNA of the CDR3 is TGTGCCAGCAGTTTTGTAGCGGGAGGGCCGGGTGGCACAGATACGCAGTATTTT. Protein product: CASSFVAGGPGGTDTQYF.

The sample holds one count of this clone. The chain recombines TRBV9 with TRBJ1-2; D possibly corresponds to TRBD1 (5 bases). Trimming took 1 base from V and 6 from J, leaving 10 bases between them. The CDR3 runs 13 residues. In germline, CDR1 is SGDLS, CDR2 YYNGEE. The CDR3, as DNA: TGTGCCAGCAGCGTATTCCAGGGCGATGGCTACACCTTC. Protein: CASSVFQGDGYTF.

This clone was seen just once. J is TRBJ2-1 and V is TRBV7-3; 8 bases fit TRBD2. Germline assignment: CDR1 SGHTA and CDR2 FQGTGA. V trimming: 2 bases; J trimming: 8 bases; junction bases outside the gene matches: 14. The CDR3 has 17 amino acids. The CDR3 region has the DNA TGTGCCAGCAGCTTAGAAGGAGCGGGGGTTGGGCGCGATGAGCAGTTCTTC. Translating gives CASSLEGAGVGRDEQFF.

The chain links TRBV29-1 to TRBJ1-2, with 8 bases identical to TRBD1. This CDR3 has 16 amino acids. Germline values: CDR1 SQVTM, CDR2 ANQGSEA. V was pared by 4 bases and J by 2 bases, with 12 bases of the junction left unmatched. The CDR3 nucleotides are TGCAGCGTTGCTAGGGCAGGGGGCCACGAAAACTATGGCTACACCTTC. This encodes CSVARAGGHENYGYTF.

V and J are TRBV27 and TRBJ2-5; 11 bases line up with TRBD1. The trim removed 5 bases at V and 4 bases at J, leaving 12 bases unmatched. The germline V gene encodes CDR1 MNHEY and CDR2 SMNVEV (reference sequence). This CDR3 comprises 17 residues. The CDR3 sequence is CASSPRGDRGIGETQYF. The CDR3 coding sequence is TGTGCCAGCAGTCCTCGAGGGGACAGGGGGATCGGAGAGACCCAGTACTTC.

The V gene is TRBV28, the J gene TRBJ2-7; possible D gene TRBD1, 6 bases. Trimming cost V 6 bases and J 0 bases, with 15 bases left between them. The germline gives CDR1 MDHEN, CDR2 SYDVKM. This CDR3 spans 15 amino acids. CDR3 amino acids: CASRLRQESSYEQYF. The DNA for the CDR3 is TGTGCCAGCAGACTAAGACAGGAGAGCTCCTACGAGCAGTACTTC.

V usage is TRBV5-1 and J usage is TRBJ2-7, with TRBD1 as a possible D gene (5 bases). The V and J ends lost 0 bases and 5 bases respectively, with 6 bases between them. The CDR3 sequence is 12 residues long. CDR1 and CDR2 (germline): SGHRS, YFSETQ. The DNA of the CDR3 is TGCGCCAGCAGCTTGGCAGGGAACGAGCAGTACTTC. It codes for CASSLAGNEQYF.

This chain joins TRBV6-5 and TRBJ2-5; maybe TRBD2 (6 bases). This CDR3 region has 15 residues. Germline assignment: CDR1 MNHEY and CDR2 SVGAGI. V lost 2 bases and J 7 bases, leaving 17 bases between the germline ends. The CDR3 region is CASSYVSTGEGTQYF. DNA for the CDR3: TGTGCCAGCAGTTACGTCAGCACGGGAGAAGGGACCCAGTACTTC.

V is TRBV30 and J is TRBJ2-3, with TRBD1 identical over 10 bases. The CDR3 has 16 residues. The ends lost 0 bases at V and 4 bases at J; junction bases unmatched: 7. Germline-derived CDR1 and CDR2 are GTSNPN and SVGIG (reference sequence). CDR3: CAWSVRRTGGADTQYF. The DNA for the CDR3 is TGTGCCTGGAGTGTACGAAGGACAGGGGGGGCAGATACGCAGTATTTT.

The CDR3 region has the DNA TGTGCCAGCTCACCGCAGGGGGCTCCTAAGGACACTGAAGCTTTCTTT. Translated: CASSPQGAPKDTEAFF. This chain joins TRBV18 and TRBJ1-1; TRBD1 matches 8 bases. The CDR3 loop spans 16 amino acids. Losses at the gene ends were 3 bases for V and 3 bases for J; bases not matched to a gene: 9. Germline V lookup: CDR1 KGHSH, CDR2 LQKENI.